Listed below are T cell receptor beta chains from one sample, sequenced in a study of response to subunit inactivated influenza vaccine. TCRdb re-analysed the RT-PCR reads in MiXCR, keeping a single row per CDR3 protein. The sample lists approximately 480,000 distinct CDR3 sequences, around 9.9% seen once, with roughly 12% in the top ten. The sequencing here drew on PBMCs from blood, taken about 40 days after vaccination. These receptors were obtained from a man aged 50 to 59 who received an inactivated influenza vaccine. Each CDR3 is given with its conserved first and last residue. D genes are given only for firm matches. Size is stated for part of the rows, as once, few or many counts, or as a class when the clone is expanded.

D gene,J gene,clone size,V gene,CDR3 DNA,CDR3 protein
-,TRBJ2-7,many,TRBV6-2/TRBV6-3,TGTGCCAGCACCCAACTCCTGGGAATTAGGGGGATATCATCCGAGCAGTACTTC,CASTQLLGIRGISSEQYF
TRBD1,TRBJ2-5,few,TRBV12-3/TRBV12-4,TGTGCCAGCAGTCCCCGGGACAGCTTAGAGACCCAGTACTTC,CASSPRDSLETQYF
TRBD2,TRBJ2-1,many,TRBV6-5,TGTGCCAGCAGTTACTCGGGGAGCGGGGGGGTATACAATGAGCAGTTCTTC,CASSYSGSGGVYNEQFF
-,TRBJ1-2,few,TRBV5-1,TGCGCCAGCAGCTCAGGACAGATCGAAGGCTATGGCTACACCTTC,CASSSGQIEGYGYTF
TRBD2,TRBJ2-5,-,TRBV12-3/TRBV12-4,TGTGCCAGCAGTCCCGCCGGCGGGGGGGCTGAGACCCAGTACTTC,CASSPAGGGAETQYF
-,TRBJ2-1,many,TRBV24-1,TGTGCCACCGGTGGGACTTCCGGAGGGAATGAGCAGTTCTTC,CATGGTSGGNEQFF
-,TRBJ2-3,-,TRBV20-1,TGCAGTGCTAGGGGGGCCGGGTGGACAGATACGCAGTATTTT,CSARGAGWTDTQYF
TRBD1,TRBJ1-1,many,TRBV4-1,TGCGCCAGCAGCCAAGGGATTTTCAGGACAGGGACCCGGAACACTGAAGCTTTCTTT,CASSQGIFRTGTRNTEAFF
-,TRBJ1-6,-,TRBV20-1,TGCAGTGCTAGAGATTCGAGCCAGGGTATTTCACCCCTCCACTTT,CSARDSSQGISPLHF
-,TRBJ2-1,many,TRBV7-2,TGTGCCAGCAGCTATGACTGGGGATCCTACAATGAGCAGTTCTTC,CASSYDWGSYNEQFF
-,TRBJ2-3,-,TRBV7-2,TGTGCCAGCACCAAAGAGGGTGGGGGCACAGATACGCAGTATTTT,CASTKEGGGTDTQYF
-,TRBJ1-6,few,TRBV7-2,TGTGCCAGCAGCCCCGTTCGCGGAAGCAATTCACCCCTCCACTTT,CASSPVRGSNSPLHF
-,TRBJ1-1,-,TRBV5-5,TGTGCCAGCAGCTTGGGAGCGCGCAATGAAGCTTTCTTT,CASSLGARNEAFF
-,TRBJ1-4,few,TRBV4-3,TGCGCCAGCAGCCAGGGTGAAAAACTGTTTTTT,CASSQGEKLFF
TRBD1,TRBJ1-2,-,TRBV16,TGTGCCAGCATGATACAGGGGGCTGGCTATGGCTACACCTTC,CASMIQGAGYGYTF
TRBD1,TRBJ2-7,many,TRBV5-1,TGCGCCAGCAGCTTTGGGGGACAGGGCTTAGCCTACGAGCAGTACTTC,CASSFGGQGLAYEQYF
-,TRBJ2-1,few,TRBV19,TGTGCCAGTAGTATAGGGGACCGTTACAATGAGCAGTTCTTC,CASSIGDRYNEQFF
-,TRBJ2-5,-,TRBV11-2,TGTGCCAGCAGCTTATGGACTTCGAGGGGGGAGACCCAGTACTTC,CASSLWTSRGETQYF
-,TRBJ1-4,-,TRBV9,TGTGCCAGCAGCGTGGGAAATAGTGCTGAAAAACTGTTTTTT,CASSVGNSAEKLFF
-,TRBJ1-5,-,TRBV20-1,TGCAGTGCTAGAGGGACTACGGGGGATCAGCCCCAGCATTTT,CSARGTTGDQPQHF
-,TRBJ1-1,many,TRBV5-6,TGTGCCAGCAGCTTGGACGGGAAGGTTCCTTTCTTT,CASSLDGKVPFF
TRBD1,TRBJ1-1,-,TRBV20-1,TGCAGTGCTAGAGATGGCGGCTCATACAGGGGTGCTTTCTTT,CSARDGGSYRGAFF
TRBD1,TRBJ2-7,many,TRBV10-3,TGTGCCATCAATGACAGGGGAGGTTCCGAGCAGTACTTC,CAINDRGGSEQYF
-,TRBJ2-7,-,TRBV7-2,TGTGCCAGCAGCTTATTAGTGGACGAGCAGTACTTC,CASSLLVDEQYF
-,TRBJ2-7,few,TRBV14,TGTGCCAGCAGCCCCAGCACTAATGGCGAGCAGTACTTC,CASSPSTNGEQYF
-,TRBJ1-1,many,TRBV7-6,TGTGCCAGCAGCTTAGGACACCTTCCGAACACTGAAGCTTTCTTT,CASSLGHLPNTEAFF
-,TRBJ1-1,few,TRBV20-1,TGCAGTGCGTCGGGATTGGGAGCTTTCTTT,CSASGLGAFF
TRBD1,TRBJ1-5,many,TRBV6-1,TGTGCCAGCATGGGCCAAGGGGGCCAGCCCCAGCATTTT,CASMGQGGQPQHF
-,TRBJ2-1,many,TRBV20-1,TGCAGTGCTAGTATCCCCGCTCGGTTATCTGAGCAGTTCTTC,CSASIPARLSEQFF
-,TRBJ2-2,few,TRBV30,TGTGCCTGGACTTCAGAAAACACGATCGCGAACACCGGGGAGCTGTTTTTT,CAWTSENTIANTGELFF
-,TRBJ1-6,-,TRBV2,TGTGCCAGCTTCGTGGATGGATCTGAAGAATATAATTCACCCCTCCACTTT,CASFVDGSEEYNSPLHF
-,TRBJ2-1,few,TRBV6-1,TGTGCCAGCAGCGAAAATAGACGTCAGGGGCAGTTCTTC,CASSENRRQGQFF
TRBD2,TRBJ2-1,-,TRBV20-1,TGCAGTGCGAGCGGGACGGGAAGGGGCTCCTACAATGAGCAGTTCTTC,CSASGTGRGSYNEQFF
TRBD2,TRBJ2-7,few,TRBV4-2,TGTGCCAGCAGCATCGCGGGCGGGGGGGCCTCCTACGAGCAGTACTTC,CASSIAGGGASYEQYF
-,TRBJ2-1,few,TRBV27,TGTGCCAGCAGTTTATTGTTGTCTAGCGCCTACAATGAGCAGTTCTTC,CASSLLLSSAYNEQFF